This entry lists 22 T cell receptor beta chains sequenced from one sample in a study of CD8 T cells in ankylosing spondylitis. TCRdb re-derived calls from the 5' RACE reads in MiXCR, one entry per CDR3 protein. Found here are under 200,000 distinct CDR3 sequences, approximately 10% of them singletons; the top ten hold under 35%. Sequences were obtained from blood, either unsorted or a sorted T cell fraction (not recorded which). The source is a male donor with ankylosing spondylitis or in good health (not recorded which).

This clonotype was recorded a few times. The V call is TRBV6-2 or TRBV6-3, the J call TRBJ2-6; D unresolved. This CDR3 spans 13 amino acids. Germline V gives CDR1 MNHEY, CDR2 SVGEGT. The germline V and J ends were trimmed by 7 bases and 0 bases, with 4 bases remaining between them. Written as DNA, the CDR3 is TGTGCCAGCAAACCCTCTGGGGCCAACGTCCTGACTTTC. Residues: CASKPSGANVLTF.

This clonotype was recorded many times. The V gene is TRBV28, the J gene TRBJ2-7, with 8 bases identical to TRBD1. Trimming removed 2 bases from V and 7 bases from J; junction bases left unmatched: 16. The germline V gene has CDR1 MDHEN and CDR2 SYDVKM. The CDR3 extends over 17 amino acids. The DNA of the CDR3 is TGTGCCAGCAGTTTAAGGCCACCGACAGGGGTCCGCTCGGAGCAGTACTTC. As protein: CASSLRPPTGVRSEQYF.

This clonotype was seen repeatedly, ten times or more. V is TRBV4-3 and J is TRBJ2-3; D might be TRBD2 (5 bases). The CDR3 is 16 amino acids. Germline CDR1 LGHNA, CDR2 YSLEER. Trimming removed 1 base at V and 5 bases at J, with 16 bases between. CDR3 sequence reads: CASSQGVSEYKDTQYF. The CDR3 nucleotides are TGCGCCAGCAGCCAAGGAGTTAGCGAATATAAAGATACGCAGTATTTT.

This clonotype has at least ten counts. This chain joins TRBV9 and TRBJ2-7, with a possible D match to TRBD1 (6 bases). V lost 0 bases, J lost 6 bases, and 10 bases lay in between. The CDR3 extends over 13 amino acids. Looked up from germline, CDR1 is SGDLS and CDR2 is YYNGEE. CDR3 sequence (DNA): TGTGCCAGCAGCGTAGGCCAGACAGGCGAGCAGTACTTC. Translated, it gives CASSVGQTGEQYF.

This clonotype was seen at least ten times. The V gene is TRBV5-6, the J gene TRBJ1-1; unclear D gene. Germline V gene data show CDR1 as SGHDT and CDR2 as YYEEEE. V lost 0 bases and J 3 bases, leaving 9 bases between the germline ends. The CDR3 length is 14 residues. DNA of the CDR3: TGTGCCAGCAGCTTGGGGTGGGGAGACACTGAAGCTTTCTTT. It codes for CASSLGWGDTEAFF. Together with reference TRBV5-6 and TRBJ1-1, the CDR3 gives the full variable domain: DAGVTQSPTHLIKTRGQQVTLRCSPKSGHDTVSWYQQALGQGPQFIFQYYEEEERQRGNFPDRFSGHQFPNYSSELNVNALLLGDSALYLCASSLGWGDTEAFFGQGTRLTVV.

This clonotype appeared many times. This chain connects TRBV5-1 to TRBJ2-2; D is perhaps TRBD1 (6 bases). CDR3 length equals 12 residues. From germline, CDR1 is SGHRS and CDR2 YFSETQ. Trimming stripped 8 bases from V and 6 bases from J, with 11 bases between. The CDR3 loop is CASTRGAGELFF. For the CDR3, the DNA is TGCGCCAGTACCAGGGGAGCCGGGGAGCTGTTTTTT.

This clonotype was counted a few times. CDR3 residues: CASSSLAVSYEQYF. The DNA of the CDR3 is TGTGCCAGCAGCTCACTAGCGGTGTCCTACGAGCAGTACTTC. This rearrangement joins TRBV7-2 to TRBJ2-7; 8 nucleotides match TRBD2. This CDR3 is 14 amino acids long. V shed 4 bases, J shed 1 base, and the junction held 3 bases outside the gene matches. The germline V gene encodes CDR1 SGHTA and CDR2 FQGNSA.

This clonotype was recorded at least ten times. The chain links TRBV4-1 to TRBJ1-5; D uncertain. Germline V CDR1 and CDR2: MGHRA, YSYEKL. The CDR3 loop spans 14 amino acids. The V end was cut by 0 bases, the J end by 6 bases, with 9 bases between. The CDR3, as DNA: TGCGCCAGCAGCCAAGATATATCGAGTCAGCCCCAGCATTTT. It specifies CASSQDISSQPQHF.

This clonotype was detected only a few times. This sequence joins TRBV24-1 and TRBJ2-1; D perhaps matches TRBD1 (6 bases). This CDR3 has 13 amino acids. Germline assignment: CDR1 KGHDR and CDR2 SFDVKD. Trimming cost V 5 bases and J 9 bases, with 13 bases left between them. Written as DNA, the CDR3 is TGTGCCACCAGTGCCAAGGTAGGGGGTGAGCAGTTCTTC. It codes for CATSAKVGGEQFF.

This clonotype was seen more than once but under ten times. The chain uses TRBV6-5 and TRBJ2-7; 9 positions match TRBD1. Losses at the gene ends were 0 bases for V and 4 bases for J; bases not matched to a gene: 1. The CDR3 consists of 14 residues. Germline values: CDR1 MNHEY, CDR2 SVGAGI. CDR3 in amino acids: CASSYSGQGYEQYF. CDR3 DNA sequence: TGTGCCAGCAGTTACTCAGGACAGGGGTACGAGCAGTACTTC.

This clonotype turned up a few times. The V call is TRBV5-6, the J call TRBJ2-1; D gene unclear. Germline V gives CDR1 SGHDT, CDR2 YYEEEE. This CDR3 is 14 amino acids long. V lost 2 bases and J 4 bases, leaving 10 bases between the germline ends. CDR3 sequence: CASSFRPDYNEQFF. The CDR3 DNA sequence: TGTGCCAGCAGCTTTCGGCCTGATTACAATGAGCAGTTCTTC.

This clonotype was seen many times. The chain employs TRBV29-1 and TRBJ2-7; 10 bases are a match to TRBD2. Trimming removed 7 bases from V and 0 bases from J; junction bases left unmatched: 3. The CDR3 sequence is 13 residues long. CDR1 is SQVTM, CDR2 ANQGSEA, per germline. The CDR3 loop reads CSGLAGDSYEQYF. The CDR3 DNA reads as TGCAGCGGGCTAGCGGGGGACTCCTACGAGCAGTACTTC.

This chain links TRBV12-3 or TRBV12-4 with TRBJ1-2; 9 nucleotides align to TRBD1. J lost 3 bases, V lost 3 bases, and 5 bases had no gene match. The CDR3 runs 15 residues. In nucleotides, the CDR3 is TGTGCCAGCAGTTTGACAGGGGGAAGGGACTATGGCTACACCTTC. Protein: CASSLTGGRDYGYTF.

In this sample, this clonotype turned up a few times. CDR3 sequence: CASSLARTSTSVSSYEQYF. The DNA for the CDR3 is TGCGCCAGCAGCTTGGCCCGGACGTCGACTAGCGTCAGCTCCTACGAGCAGTACTTC. The V and J genes are TRBV5-1 and TRBJ2-7; 8 bases line up with TRBD2. CDR1 is SGHRS and CDR2 is YFSETQ in the germline V gene. V lost 0 bases and J lost 0; bases outside the gene matches: 14. The CDR3 is 19 residues long.

This clonotype was recorded at least ten times. Here the CDR3 reads CASSSPRQGRETQYF. The CDR3 DNA reads TGTGCCAGCAGCTCCCCCCGACAGGGGCGGGAGACCCAGTACTTC. V is TRBV28 and J is TRBJ2-5; 8 nucleotides line up with TRBD1. The CDR3 runs 15 residues. The trim removed 6 bases at V and 5 bases at J, leaving 11 bases unmatched. Germline V gene data show CDR1 as MDHEN and CDR2 as SYDVKM.

At least ten counts were recorded for this clonotype. J is TRBJ2-4 and V is TRBV2; D uncertain. CDR3 length: 14 amino acids. The V gene lost 6 bases and the J gene lost 7 bases, with 16 bases spanning the gap. The V gene's germline CDR1 is SNHLY and CDR2 FYNNEI. The DNA for the CDR3 is TGTGCCAGCAGCCAGGCTCAATCGGGTAACATTCAGTACTTC. It specifies CASSQAQSGNIQYF.

This clonotype came up many times. The chain recombines TRBV6-5 with TRBJ1-5; perhaps TRBD1 as D (6 bases). The CDR3 covers 15 residues. CDR1 and CDR2 from the germline V gene are MNHEY and SVGAGI. V lost 0 bases to trimming and J lost 5 bases, with 11 bases between them. The CDR3 here is CASSYSRGRHQPQHF. The CDR3 DNA sequence: TGTGCCAGCAGTTACTCACGGGGGCGGCATCAGCCCCAGCATTTT.

The table lists this clonotype with many counts. This chain joins TRBV3-1 and TRBJ2-2; the D gene is possibly TRBD2 (6 bases). Trimming took off 4 bases at V and 5 bases at J, with 17 bases between the two ends. The CDR3 is made up of 16 amino acids. Germline V gene lookup returns CDR1 LGHDT and CDR2 YNNKEL (reference sequence). This CDR3 reads CASSPRSGEWTGELFF. CDR3 in DNA: TGTGCCAGCAGCCCGCGGTCGGGAGAATGGACCGGGGAGCTGTTTTTT.

This clonotype was detected many times. In nucleotides, the CDR3 is TGTGCCAGCAGCTCGGGACAAGAGTACGAGCAGTACTTC. This gives the protein CASSSGQEYEQYF. The V gene is TRBV12-3 or TRBV12-4, the J gene TRBJ2-7, with a weak D call TRBD1 (6 bases). This CDR3 spans 13 amino acids. The V end lost 6 bases, the J end lost 4 bases, and 13 bases lay between the germline ends.

This clonotype appeared a few times. The V gene is TRBV3-1, the J gene TRBJ2-3; 16 bases map to TRBD2. The CDR3 is 18 residues long. Germline CDR1 reads LGHDT; CDR2 reads YNNKEL (reference sequence). The V gene end was trimmed by 11 bases and the J gene end by 6 bases; junction bases not matched to a gene: 17. The CDR3 nucleotides read TGTGCCTGCACCCAATTCGGGACTAGCGGGGGGGCCGCGGATACGCAGTATTTT. As protein: CACTQFGTSGGAADTQYF.

This clonotype was observed at least ten times. This chain joins TRBV29-1 and TRBJ2-5; tentatively, D is TRBD1 or TRBD2 (6 bases each). V lost 7 bases and J lost 4, with 22 bases in between. The V gene's germline CDR1 is SQVTM and CDR2 ANQGSEA. This CDR3 spans 15 amino acids. The DNA for the CDR3 is TGCAGCGCCGAACGGGGGCATCGGTCTGGAGAGACCCAGTACTTC. This gives the protein CSAERGHRSGETQYF.

This clonotype was picked up many times. This chain connects TRBV6-5 to TRBJ2-1; D perhaps matches TRBD2 (6 bases). The V gene's germline CDR1 is MNHEY and CDR2 SVGAGI. CDR3 size: 12 residues. Trimming removed 2 bases at V and 9 bases at J, with 8 bases between. This chain's CDR3 is CASSYTGGEQFF. The DNA for the CDR3 is TGTGCCAGCAGTTACACCGGGGGTGAGCAGTTCTTC.